This T cell receptor beta chain was captured by sequencing in a study of blood T cell repertoires in COVID-19. Study in general: From the United States, Italy and Spain came samples of acute and convalescent COVID-19. The cDNA or gDNA used as material had been derived from T cells, B-cell-depleted T cells, or PBMCs.

TCRdb's table, derived via immunoSEQ multiplex PCR, lists solely in-frame clones and lacks some. The sample records 120,000 or so clones, 74% being singletons. V gave up 0 bases and J gave up 7 bases; unmatched junction bases: 8. The CDR3 runs 16 residues. CDR1 and CDR2 from the germline V gene are SGHRS and YFSETQ. This receptor was taken from a man in his 60s with acute or convalescent COVID-19. The material sequenced was peripheral blood. The chain uses TRBV5-1 and TRBJ1-2, with 11 nucleotides matching TRBD1. The CDR3 sequence: CASSLATDRGLIGYTF. The CDR3 DNA reads TGCGCCAGCAGCTTGGCGACGGACAGGGGGCTAATTGGCTACACCTTC.